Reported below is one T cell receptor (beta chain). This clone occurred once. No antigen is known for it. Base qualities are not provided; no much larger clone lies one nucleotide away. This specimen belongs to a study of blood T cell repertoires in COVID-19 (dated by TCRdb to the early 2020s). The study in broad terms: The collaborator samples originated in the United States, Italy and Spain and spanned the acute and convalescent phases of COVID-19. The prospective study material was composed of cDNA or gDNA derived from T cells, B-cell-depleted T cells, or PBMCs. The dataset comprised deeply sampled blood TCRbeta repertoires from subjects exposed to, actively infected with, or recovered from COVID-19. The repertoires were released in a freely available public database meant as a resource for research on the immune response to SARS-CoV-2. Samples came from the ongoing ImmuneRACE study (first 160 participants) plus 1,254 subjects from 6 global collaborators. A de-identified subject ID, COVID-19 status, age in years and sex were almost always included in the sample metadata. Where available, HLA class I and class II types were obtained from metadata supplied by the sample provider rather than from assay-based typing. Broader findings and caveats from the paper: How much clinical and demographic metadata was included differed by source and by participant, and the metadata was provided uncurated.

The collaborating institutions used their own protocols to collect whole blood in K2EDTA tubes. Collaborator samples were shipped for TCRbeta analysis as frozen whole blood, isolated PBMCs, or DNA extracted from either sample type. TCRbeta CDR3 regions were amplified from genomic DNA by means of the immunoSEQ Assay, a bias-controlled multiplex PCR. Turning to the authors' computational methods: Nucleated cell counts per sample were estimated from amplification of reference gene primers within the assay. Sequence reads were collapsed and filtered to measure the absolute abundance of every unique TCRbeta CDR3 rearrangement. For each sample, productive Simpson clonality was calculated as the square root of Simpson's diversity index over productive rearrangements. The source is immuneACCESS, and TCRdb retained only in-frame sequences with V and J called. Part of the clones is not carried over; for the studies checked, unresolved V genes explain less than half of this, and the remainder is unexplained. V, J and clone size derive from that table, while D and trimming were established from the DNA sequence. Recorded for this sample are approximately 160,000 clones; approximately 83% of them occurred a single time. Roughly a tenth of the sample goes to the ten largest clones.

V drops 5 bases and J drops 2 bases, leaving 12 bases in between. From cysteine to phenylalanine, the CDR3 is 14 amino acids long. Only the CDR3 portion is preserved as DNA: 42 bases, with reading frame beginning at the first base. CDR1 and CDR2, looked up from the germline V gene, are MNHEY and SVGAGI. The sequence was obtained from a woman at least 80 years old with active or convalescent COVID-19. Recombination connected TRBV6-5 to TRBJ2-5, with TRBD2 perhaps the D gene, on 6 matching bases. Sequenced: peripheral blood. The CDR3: CASSNGGRQETQYF. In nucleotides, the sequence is TGTGCCAGCAGTAACGGGGGACGTCAAGAGACCCAGTACTTC.